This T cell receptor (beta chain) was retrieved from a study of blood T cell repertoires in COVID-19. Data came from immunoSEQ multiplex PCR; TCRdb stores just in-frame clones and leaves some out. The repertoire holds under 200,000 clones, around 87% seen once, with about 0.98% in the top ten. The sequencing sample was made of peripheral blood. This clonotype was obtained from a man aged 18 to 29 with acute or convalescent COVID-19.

The CDR3 sequence: CASSLDARTIYNEQFF. For the CDR3, the DNA is TGCGCCAGCAGCTTGGACGCCCGGACAATCTACAATGAGCAGTTCTTC. The chain employs TRBV5-1 and TRBJ2-1; the D gene is possibly TRBD1 (5 bases). Trimming left V 0 bases short and J 3 bases short, with 13 bases between. This CDR3 has 16 amino acids. Germline CDR1 SGHRS, CDR2 YFSETQ.